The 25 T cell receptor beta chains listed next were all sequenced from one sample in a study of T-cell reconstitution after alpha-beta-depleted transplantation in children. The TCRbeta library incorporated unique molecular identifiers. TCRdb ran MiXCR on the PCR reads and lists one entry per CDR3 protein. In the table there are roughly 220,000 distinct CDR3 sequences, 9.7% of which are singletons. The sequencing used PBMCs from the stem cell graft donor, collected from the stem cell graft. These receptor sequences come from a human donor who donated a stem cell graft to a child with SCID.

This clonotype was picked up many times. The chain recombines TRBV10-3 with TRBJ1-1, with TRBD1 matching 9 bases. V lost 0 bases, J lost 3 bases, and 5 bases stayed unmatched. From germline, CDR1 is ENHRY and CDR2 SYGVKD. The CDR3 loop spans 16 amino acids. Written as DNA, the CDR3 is TGTGCCATCAGTGAGTCGAGACAGGGGGTGGACACTGAAGCTTTCTTT. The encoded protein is CAISESRQGVDTEAFF.

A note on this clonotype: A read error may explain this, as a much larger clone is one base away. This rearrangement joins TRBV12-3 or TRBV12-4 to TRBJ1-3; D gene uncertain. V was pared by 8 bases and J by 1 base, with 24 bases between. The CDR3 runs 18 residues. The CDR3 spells CASCPFLRSMFSGNTIYF. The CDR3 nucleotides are TGTGCCAGCTGCCCATTCCTTCGTTCGATGTTTTCTGGAAACACCATATATTTT.

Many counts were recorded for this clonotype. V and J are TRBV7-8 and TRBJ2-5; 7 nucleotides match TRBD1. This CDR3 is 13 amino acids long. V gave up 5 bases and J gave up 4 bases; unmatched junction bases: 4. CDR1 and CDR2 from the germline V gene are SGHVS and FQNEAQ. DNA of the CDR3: TGTGCCAGCAGCACCCGGGACAGAGAGACCCAGTACTTC. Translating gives CASSTRDRETQYF.

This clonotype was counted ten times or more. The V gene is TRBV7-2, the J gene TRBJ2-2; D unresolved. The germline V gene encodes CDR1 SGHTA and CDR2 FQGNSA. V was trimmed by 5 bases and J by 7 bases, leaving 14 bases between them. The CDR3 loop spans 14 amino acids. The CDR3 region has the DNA TGTGCCAGCAGCACACGGACCTTGAGCGGGGAGCTGTTTTTT. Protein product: CASSTRTLSGELFF.

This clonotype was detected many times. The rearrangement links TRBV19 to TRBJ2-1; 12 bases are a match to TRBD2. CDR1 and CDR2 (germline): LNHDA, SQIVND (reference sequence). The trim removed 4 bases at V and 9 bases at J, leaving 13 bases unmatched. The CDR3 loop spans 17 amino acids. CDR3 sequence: CASSRDGASGGAVEQFF. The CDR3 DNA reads TGTGCCAGTAGTAGAGACGGGGCTAGCGGGGGGGCCGTTGAGCAGTTCTTC. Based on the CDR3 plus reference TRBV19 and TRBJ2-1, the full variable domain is DGGITQSPKYLFRKEGQNVTLSCEQNLNHDAMYWYRQDPGQGLRLIYYSQIVNDFQKGDIAEGYSVSREKKESFPLTVTSAQKNPTAFYLCASSRDGASGGAVEQFFGPGTRLTVL.

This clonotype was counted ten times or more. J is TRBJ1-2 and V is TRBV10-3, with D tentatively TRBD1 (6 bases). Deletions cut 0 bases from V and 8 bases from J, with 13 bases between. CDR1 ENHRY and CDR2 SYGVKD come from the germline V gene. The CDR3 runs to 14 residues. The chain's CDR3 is CAISESRPGAGYTF. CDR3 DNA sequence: TGTGCCATCAGTGAGTCCAGACCGGGGGCCGGCTACACCTTC.

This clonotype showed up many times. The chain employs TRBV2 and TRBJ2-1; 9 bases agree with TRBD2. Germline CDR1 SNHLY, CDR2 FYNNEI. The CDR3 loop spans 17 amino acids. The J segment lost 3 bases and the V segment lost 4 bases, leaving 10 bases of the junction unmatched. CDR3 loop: CASSADLAGVLYNEQFF. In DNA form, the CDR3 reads TGTGCCAGCAGTGCAGACTTAGCGGGGGTCCTCTACAATGAGCAGTTCTTC.

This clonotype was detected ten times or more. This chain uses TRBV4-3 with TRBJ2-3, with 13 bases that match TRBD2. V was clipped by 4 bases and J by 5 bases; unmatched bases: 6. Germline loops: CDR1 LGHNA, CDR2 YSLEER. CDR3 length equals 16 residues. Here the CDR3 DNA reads TGCGCCAGCAGCCCTGGACTAGCGGGGGTAGGAGATACGCAGTATTTT. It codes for CASSPGLAGVGDTQYF.

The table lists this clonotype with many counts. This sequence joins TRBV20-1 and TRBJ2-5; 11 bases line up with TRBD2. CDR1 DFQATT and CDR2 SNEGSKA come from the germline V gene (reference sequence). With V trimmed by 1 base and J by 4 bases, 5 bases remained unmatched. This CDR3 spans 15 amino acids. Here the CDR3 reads CSARGPSGRRETQYF. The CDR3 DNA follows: TGCAGTGCTAGAGGCCCTAGCGGGAGGAGAGAGACCCAGTACTTC.

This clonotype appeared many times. Written as DNA, the CDR3 is TGTGCCAGCAGTAGCGGGACCCTTATAGCCAAAAACATTCAGTACTTC. This gives the protein CASSSGTLIAKNIQYF. The chain couples TRBV28 to TRBJ2-4, with 7 bases that match TRBD2. With V trimmed by 5 bases and J by 0 bases, 7 bases remained unmatched. The CDR3 is made up of 16 amino acids. CDR1 is MDHEN, CDR2 SYDVKM, per germline. The full variable domain, rest sourced from reference TRBV28 and TRBJ2-4, is DVKVTQSSRYLVKRTGEKVFLECVQDMDHENMFWYRQDPGLGLRLIYFSYDVKMKEKGDIPEGYSVSREKKERFSLILESASTNQTSMYLCASSSGTLIAKNIQYFGAGTRLSVL.

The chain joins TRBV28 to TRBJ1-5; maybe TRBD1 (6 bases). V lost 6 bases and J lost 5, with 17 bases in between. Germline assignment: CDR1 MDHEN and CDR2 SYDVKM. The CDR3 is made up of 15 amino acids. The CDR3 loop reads CASSPTGTSDQPQHF. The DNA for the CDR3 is TGTGCCAGCAGCCCCACCGGGACAAGTGATCAGCCCCAGCATTTT.

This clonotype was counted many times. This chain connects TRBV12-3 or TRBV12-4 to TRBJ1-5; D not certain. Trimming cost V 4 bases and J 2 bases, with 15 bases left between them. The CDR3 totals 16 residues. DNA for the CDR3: TGTGCCAGCAGTTCAACGGGCAGCGAAGGCAATCAGCCCCAGCATTTT. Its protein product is CASSSTGSEGNQPQHF.

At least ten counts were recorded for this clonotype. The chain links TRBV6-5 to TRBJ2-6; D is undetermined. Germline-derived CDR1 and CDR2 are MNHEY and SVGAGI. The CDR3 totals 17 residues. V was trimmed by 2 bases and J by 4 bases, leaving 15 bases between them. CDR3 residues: CASSYKAFRSGANVLTF. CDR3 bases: TGTGCCAGCAGTTACAAAGCGTTTAGGAGCGGGGCCAACGTCCTGACTTTC.

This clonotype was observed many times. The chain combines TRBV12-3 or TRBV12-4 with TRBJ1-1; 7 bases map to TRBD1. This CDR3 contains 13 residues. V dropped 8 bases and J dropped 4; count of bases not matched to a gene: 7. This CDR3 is CASSRTGATEAFF. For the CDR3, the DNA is TGTGCCAGCTCAAGGACAGGCGCCACTGAAGCTTTCTTT.

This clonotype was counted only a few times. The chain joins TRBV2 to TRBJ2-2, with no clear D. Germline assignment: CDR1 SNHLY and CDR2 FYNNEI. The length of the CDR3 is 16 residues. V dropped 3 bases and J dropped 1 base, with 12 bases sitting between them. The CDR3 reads CASSESQVGNTGELFF. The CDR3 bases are TGTGCCAGCAGTGAGAGTCAAGTCGGGAACACCGGGGAGCTGTTTTTT.

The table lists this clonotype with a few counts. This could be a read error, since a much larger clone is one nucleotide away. The CDR3, as DNA: TGTGCCAGCAGCTTCGGGTCTTCTAACTATGGCTACCCCTTC. It codes for CASSFGSSNYGYPF. The chain employs TRBV7-2 and TRBJ1-2; D is uncertain. The CDR3 length is 14 residues. Looked up from germline, CDR1 is SGHTA and CDR2 is FQGNSA.

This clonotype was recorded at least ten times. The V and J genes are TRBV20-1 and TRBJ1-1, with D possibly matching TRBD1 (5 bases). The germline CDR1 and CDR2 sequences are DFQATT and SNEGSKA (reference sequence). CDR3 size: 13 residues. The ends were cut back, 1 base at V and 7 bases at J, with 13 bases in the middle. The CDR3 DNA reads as TGCAGTGCTAGAGTGGGGCTACAGGATGAAGCTTTCTTT. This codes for CSARVGLQDEAFF.

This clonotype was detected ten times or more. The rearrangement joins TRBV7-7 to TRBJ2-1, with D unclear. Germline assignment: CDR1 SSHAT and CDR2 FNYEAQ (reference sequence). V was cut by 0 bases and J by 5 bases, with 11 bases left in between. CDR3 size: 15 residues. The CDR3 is CASSLAGEGHNEQFF. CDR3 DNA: TGTGCCAGCAGCTTAGCTGGCGAAGGGCACAATGAGCAGTTCTTC.

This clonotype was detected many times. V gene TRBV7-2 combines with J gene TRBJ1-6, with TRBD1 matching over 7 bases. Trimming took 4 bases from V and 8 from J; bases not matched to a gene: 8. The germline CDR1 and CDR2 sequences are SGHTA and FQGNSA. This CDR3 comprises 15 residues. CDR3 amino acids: CASSWGTEGHSPLHF. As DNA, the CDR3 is TGTGCCAGCAGCTGGGGGACAGAGGGACATTCACCCCTCCACTTT.

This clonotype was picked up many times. The CDR3 region is CASSPLGQGGNTEAFF. The CDR3 DNA reads as TGTGCCAGCAGTCCACTCGGACAGGGGGGGAACACTGAAGCTTTCTTT. V usage is TRBV6-2 or TRBV6-3 and J usage is TRBJ1-1, with 10 bases fitting TRBD1. In germline, CDR1 is MNHEY, CDR2 SVGEGT. The V and J ends lost 5 bases and 1 base, in that order; junction bases with no gene match: 7. This CDR3 comprises 16 residues.

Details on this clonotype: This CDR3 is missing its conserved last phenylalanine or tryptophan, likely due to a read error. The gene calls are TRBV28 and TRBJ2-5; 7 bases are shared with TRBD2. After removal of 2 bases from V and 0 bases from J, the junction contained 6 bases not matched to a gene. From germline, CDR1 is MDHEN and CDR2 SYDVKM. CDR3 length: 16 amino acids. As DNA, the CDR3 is TGTGCCAGCAGTTTAGGGGCCGGGGGGTACCAAGAGACCCAGTACCTC. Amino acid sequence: CASSLGAGGYQETQYL.

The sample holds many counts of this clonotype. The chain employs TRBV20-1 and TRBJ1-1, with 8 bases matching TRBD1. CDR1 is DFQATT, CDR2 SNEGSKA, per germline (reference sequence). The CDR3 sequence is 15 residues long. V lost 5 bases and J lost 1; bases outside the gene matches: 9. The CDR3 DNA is TGCAGTGCTCCAGGGCAGGGGGCTACGAACACTGAAGCTTTCTTT. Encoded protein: CSAPGQGATNTEAFF.

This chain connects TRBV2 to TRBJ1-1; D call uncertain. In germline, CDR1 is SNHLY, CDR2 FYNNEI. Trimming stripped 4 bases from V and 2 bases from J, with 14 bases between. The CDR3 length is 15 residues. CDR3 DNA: TGTGCCAGCAGTGGTGCAAACTTGAGAAACACTGAAGCTTTCTTT. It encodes CASSGANLRNTEAFF. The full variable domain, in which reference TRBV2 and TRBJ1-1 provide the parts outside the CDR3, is EPEVTQTPSHQVTQMGQEVILRCVPISNHLYFYWYRQILGQKVEFLVSFYNNEISEKSEIFDDQFSVERPDGSNFTLKIRSTKLEDSAMYFCASSGANLRNTEAFFGQGTRLTVV.

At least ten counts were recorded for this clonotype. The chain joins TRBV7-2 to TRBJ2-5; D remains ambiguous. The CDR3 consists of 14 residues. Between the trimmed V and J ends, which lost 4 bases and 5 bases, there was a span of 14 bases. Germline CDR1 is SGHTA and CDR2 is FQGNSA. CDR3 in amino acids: CASSYNVGLETQYF. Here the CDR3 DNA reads TGTGCCAGCAGCTATAACGTCGGGCTGGAGACCCAGTACTTC.

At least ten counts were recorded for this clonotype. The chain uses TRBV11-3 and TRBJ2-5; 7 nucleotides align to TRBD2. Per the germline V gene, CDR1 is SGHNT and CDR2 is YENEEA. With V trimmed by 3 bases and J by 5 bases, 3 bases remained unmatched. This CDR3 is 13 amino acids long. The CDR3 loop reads CASSLGGWETQYF. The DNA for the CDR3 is TGTGCCAGCAGCTTGGGAGGGTGGGAGACCCAGTACTTC.